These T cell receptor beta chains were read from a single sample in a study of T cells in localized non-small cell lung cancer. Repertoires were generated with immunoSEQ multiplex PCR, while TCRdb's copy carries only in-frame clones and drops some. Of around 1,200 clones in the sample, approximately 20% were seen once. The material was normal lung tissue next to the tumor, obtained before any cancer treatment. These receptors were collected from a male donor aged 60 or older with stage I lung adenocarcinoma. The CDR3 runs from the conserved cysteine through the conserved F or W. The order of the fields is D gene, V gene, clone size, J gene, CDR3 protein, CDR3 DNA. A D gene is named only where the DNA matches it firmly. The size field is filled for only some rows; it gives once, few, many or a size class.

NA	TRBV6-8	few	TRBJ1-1	CASSLRGNTEAFF	TGTGCCAGCAGTTTAAGAGGGAACACTGAAGCTTTCTTT
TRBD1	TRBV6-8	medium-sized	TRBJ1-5	CASSGTGRGQPQHF	TGTGCCAGCAGCGGGACAGGGAGGGGTCAGCCCCAGCATTTT
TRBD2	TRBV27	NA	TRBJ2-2	CASSLWGSGGPNTGELFF	TGTGCCAGCAGTTTATGGGGTAGCGGGGGCCCTAACACCGGGGAGCTGTTTTTT
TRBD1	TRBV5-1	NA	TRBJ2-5	CASSPGTGVETQYF	TGCGCCAGCAGCCCCGGGACAGGGGTGGAGACCCAGTACTTC
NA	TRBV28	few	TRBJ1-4	CASSLLGDANEKLFF	TGTGCCAGCAGTTTATTAGGGGATGCAAATGAAAAACTGTTTTTT
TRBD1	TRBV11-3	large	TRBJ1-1	CASSWRQGGAEAFF	TGTGCCAGCAGCTGGCGACAGGGTGGCGCTGAAGCTTTCTTT
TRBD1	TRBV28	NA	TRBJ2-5	CASRMQGAGETQYF	TGTGCCAGCAGGATGCAGGGGGCTGGGGAGACCCAGTACTTC
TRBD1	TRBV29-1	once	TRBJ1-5	CSAQGQGSNQPQHF	TGCAGCGCCCAGGGACAGGGAAGCAATCAGCCCCAGCATTTT
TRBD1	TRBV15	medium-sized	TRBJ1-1	CATSRGGQGGTEAFF	TGTGCCACCAGCAGAGGAGGACAGGGTGGGACTGAAGCTTTCTTT
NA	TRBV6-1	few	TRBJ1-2	CASSEGSERGYTF	TGTGCCAGCAGTGAAGGCTCTGAGAGGGGCTACACCTTC
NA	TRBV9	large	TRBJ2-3	CASSETGLDTQYF	TGTGCCAGCAGTGAAACAGGGCTAGATACGCAGTATTTT